The clone carrying this TCR beta chain was detected many times. Antigen specificity is unknown. The data derive from a study of T cells in Graves' hyperthyroidism and ophthalmopathy. Overall study findings and caveats: A model built on 13 V-J features separated ophthalmopathy from stable hyperthyroidism.

CDR3 length equals 13 residues. V lost 8 bases and J lost 3; bases outside the gene matches: 5. Looked up from germline, CDR1 is ENHRY and CDR2 is SYGVKD. The investigators amplified TCR beta CDR3 regions from RNA transcripts. Initially, a first-round RT-PCR of the TCR CDR3 employed the HTBI primer set. TCRdb re-called the multiplex PCR reads through MiXCR, storing one row per CDR3 protein. The profile shows approximately 200,000 distinct CDR3 sequences, 15% to 20% of them singletons. Exclusion criteria comprised uncontrolled infection, other autoimmune disease, pregnancy or lactation. Diagnosing involved the use of clinical symptoms, serum thyroxine and TRAb, thyroid ultrasound and orbital computed tomography.

The receptor was derived from a middle-aged man with Graves' hyperthyroidism. Material for sequencing was blood. The V gene is TRBV10-3, the J gene TRBJ1-1; the match to TRBD1 covers 8 bases. The chain's CDR3 is CAIGGQGDTEAFF. In DNA form, the CDR3 reads TGTGCCATCGGAGGACAGGGTGACACTGAAGCTTTCTTT.